The clone carrying this TCR beta chain showed up many times. The target antigen is unknown. V was trimmed by 7 bases and J by 1 base, leaving 16 bases between them. This CDR3 has 16 residues. TCRdb recomputed calls from the 5' RACE reads with MiXCR, one row per CDR3 protein. This sample has some 120,000 distinct CDR3 sequences, with roughly 15% found just once. The data were obtained in a study of CD8 T cells in ankylosing spondylitis. General study findings and limits: A TCR beta motif of 7 to 9 highly homologous variants seemed to mark ankylosing spondylitis blood. Prior work had noted some motif variants in reactive arthritis blood and synovial fluid.

This sequence joins TRBV12-3 or TRBV12-4 and TRBJ2-2, with D perhaps TRBD1 (6 bases). The material sequenced was blood, either unsorted or a sorted T cell fraction (not recorded which). The source of this sequence is a female donor with ankylosing spondylitis or in good health (not recorded which). The CDR3 reads CASNPFRGLNTGELFF. In nucleotides, the CDR3 is TGTGCCAGCAACCCCTTCAGGGGCTTGAACACCGGGGAGCTGTTTTTT.